One sample yielded the 20 T cell receptor beta chains listed below, sequenced in a study of T cells in Graves' hyperthyroidism and ophthalmopathy. Amplification of TCR beta CDR3 regions used RNA as the template. HTBI primers were used for first-round RT-PCR of the TCR CDR3. Each CDR3 protein is one row after TCRdb ran MiXCR on the multiplex PCR reads. Among 300,000 to 350,000 distinct CDR3 sequences listed, roughly 20% were seen once. Specimen: blood. The source is a woman in her 50s with Graves' hyperthyroidism.

This clonotype has only a few counts. V is TRBV5-1 and J is TRBJ2-2; D uncertain. V was clipped by 1 base and J by 5 bases, with 6 bases between them. Per the germline V gene, CDR1 is SGHRS and CDR2 is YFSETQ. The CDR3 runs 13 residues. Here the CDR3 DNA reads TGCGCCAGCAGCTTGCTGGAAACCGGGGAGCTGTTTTTT. Translation gives CASSLLETGELFF. The full variable domain, its missing parts supplied by reference TRBV5-1 and TRBJ2-2, is KAGVTQTPRYLIKTRGQQVTLSCSPISGHRSVSWYQQTPGQGLQFLFEYFSETQRNKGNFPGRFSGRQFSNSRSEMNVSTLELGDSALYLCASSLLETGELFFGEGSRLTVL.

With respect to this clonotype: A much larger clone is a single base away; this may be a read error. This chain connects TRBV2 to TRBJ2-2, with unresolved D. V was shortened by 6 bases and J by 3 bases, with 11 bases between the two germline ends. The CDR3 length is 14 residues. Germline-derived CDR1 and CDR2 are SNHLY and FYNNEI. The CDR3 region has the DNA TGTGCCAGCAGAAGGGTTGCGGACACCGGGGAGCTGTTTTTT. Its translation: CASRRVADTGELFF. The full variable domain, with the rest looked up from reference TRBV2 and TRBJ2-2, is EPEVTQTPSHQVTQMGQEVILRCVPISNHLYFYWYRQILGQKVEFLVSFYNNEISEKSEIFDDQFSVERPDGSNFTLKIRSTKLEDSAMYFCASRRVADTGELFFGEGSRLTVL.

The rearrangement uses TRBV7-3 and TRBJ2-1; D not resolved. CDR3 length equals 16 residues. Germline CDR1 and CDR2: SGHTA and FQGTGA. Trimming removed 1 base at V and 5 bases at J, with 15 bases between. CDR3 protein: CASSLNHWTADNEQFF. In DNA, the CDR3 is TGTGCCAGCAGCTTAAATCACTGGACGGCGGACAATGAGCAGTTCTTC.

In its sample, this clonotype was seen a few times. The gene calls are TRBV20-1 and TRBJ2-2, with D possibly being TRBD1 (6 bases). Germline loops: CDR1 DFQATT, CDR2 SNEGSKA (reference sequence). CDR3 length: 13 amino acids. V was shortened by 7 bases and J by 0 bases, with 9 bases between the two germline ends. For the CDR3, the DNA is TGCAGTGTTCACAGGGCGAACACCGGGGAGCTGTTTTTT. Amino acid sequence: CSVHRANTGELFF.

The V and J genes are TRBV9 and TRBJ2-3; tentative D call: TRBD2 (5 bases). The CDR3 consists of 17 residues. The ends were cut back, 0 bases at V and 1 base at J, with 15 bases in the middle. CDR1 and CDR2 from the germline V gene are SGDLS and YYNGEE. The CDR3 reads CASSVESGGKGTDTQYF. DNA of the CDR3: TGTGCCAGCAGCGTAGAATCAGGAGGAAAAGGCACAGATACGCAGTATTTT. Full variable domain (outside the CDR3, taken from reference TRBV9 and TRBJ2-3): DSGVTQTPKHLITATGQRVTLRCSPRSGDLSVYWYQQSLDQGLQFLIQYYNGEERAKGNILERFSAQQFPDLHSELNLSSLELGDSALYFCASSVESGGKGTDTQYFGPGTRLTVL.

The rearrangement uses TRBV4-1 and TRBJ2-5, with 10 bases matching TRBD2. Germline CDR1 and CDR2: MGHRA and YSYEKL. This CDR3 comprises 16 residues. Losses at the gene ends were 1 base for V and 5 bases for J; bases not matched to a gene: 7. The CDR3 reads CASSQVLSGGAETQYF. The CDR3 DNA sequence: TGCGCCAGCAGCCAAGTCTTAAGCGGGGGGGCTGAGACCCAGTACTTC.

At least ten counts were recorded for this clonotype. V gene TRBV11-1 combines with J gene TRBJ1-1; TRBD1 aligns across 7 bases. After removal of 5 bases from V and 0 bases from J, the junction contained 9 bases not matched to a gene. Germline CDR1 and CDR2: SGHAT and FQDESV (reference sequence). This CDR3 is built from 16 residues. The CDR3 DNA follows: TGTGCCAGCAGCCCCATACAGGGGTTAATGAACACTGAAGCTTTCTTT. This encodes CASSPIQGLMNTEAFF.

This clonotype was detected a few times. The chain has TRBV7-2 and TRBJ2-1, with D tentatively TRBD1 or TRBD2 (5 bases each). With 5 bases removed from V and 12 bases from J, the gap between germline ends came to 11 bases. The CDR3 consists of 11 residues. Germline V lookup: CDR1 SGHTA, CDR2 FQGNSA. The CDR3 region is CASSPSRGQFF. For the CDR3, the DNA is TGTGCCAGCAGCCCTTCGAGGGGGCAGTTCTTC.

This chain links TRBV28 with TRBJ1-4; 8 nucleotides line up with TRBD1. V trimming: 4 bases; J trimming: 0 bases; junction bases outside the gene matches: 16. CDR3 length equals 20 residues. The germline V gene encodes CDR1 MDHEN and CDR2 SYDVKM. The chain's CDR3 is CASSSYTWTGRISTNEKLFF. Written as DNA, the CDR3 is TGTGCCAGCAGTTCCTATACTTGGACAGGGAGGATATCAACTAATGAAAAACTGTTTTTT.

This chain uses TRBV3-1 with TRBJ2-5; maybe TRBD1 (6 bases). Germline CDR1 and CDR2: LGHDT and YNNKEL (reference sequence). The CDR3 spans 16 residues. The V and J ends lost 0 bases and 5 bases respectively, with 16 bases between them. CDR3 DNA sequence: TGTGCCAGCAGCCAAGAGGGGACATCTCTCCATGAGACCCAGTACTTC. Residues: CASSQEGTSLHETQYF.

In this sample, this clonotype turned up a few times. J is TRBJ2-1 and V is TRBV20-1, with D unresolved. The CDR3 contains 14 residues. Germline lookup yields CDR1 DFQATT and CDR2 SNEGSKA (reference sequence). V lost 0 bases, J lost 5 bases, and 11 bases lay in between. CDR3 sequence (DNA): TGCAGTGCTAGAGACCCCGGGCTCCACAATGAGCAGTTCTTC. It specifies CSARDPGLHNEQFF.

This clonotype was detected many times. The chain is built from TRBV6-5 and TRBJ1-5, with D possibly being TRBD1 (5 bases). V lost 2 bases and J 11 bases, leaving 16 bases between the germline ends. The CDR3 has 14 amino acids. Germline V gene lookup returns CDR1 MNHEY and CDR2 SVGAGI. Written as DNA, the CDR3 is TGTGCCAGCAGTTACGGACATCCCTCATCGGCCCAGCATTTT. It codes for CASSYGHPSSAQHF.

V is TRBV6-1 and J is TRBJ1-2, with 12 bases identical to TRBD1. This CDR3 has 15 residues. V lost 5 bases, J lost 7 bases, and 8 bases stayed unmatched. In germline, CDR1 is MNHNS, CDR2 SASEGT. The CDR3 spells CASSPQGQGAFGYTF. CDR3 DNA: TGTGCCAGCAGTCCCCAGGGACAGGGGGCTTTTGGCTACACCTTC.

At least ten counts were recorded for this clonotype. The rearrangement links TRBV29-1 to TRBJ2-5, with D unresolved. Germline values: CDR1 SQVTM, CDR2 ANQGSEA. The length of the CDR3 is 12 residues. Trimming shortened V by 1 base and J by 5 bases, and 8 bases separated the two germline ends. CDR3: CSVEGLGETQYF. The CDR3, as DNA: TGCAGCGTTGAAGGACTCGGGGAGACCCAGTACTTC.

With regard to this clonotype: The junction does not match germline at one end; this may be a read error. The chain couples TRBV5-1 to TRBJ1-6, with TRBD1 matching over 9 bases. Per germline, CDR1 SGHRS and CDR2 YFSETQ. The CDR3 is 15 residues long. The CDR3 sequence: CASSLRDRANSPLHF. In nucleotides, the CDR3 is TGTGCCAGCAGCTTGAGGGACAGGGCTAATTCACCCCTCCACTTT.

DNA for the CDR3: TGCAGCGTTAAGGGTCAGGTCTACTACAATGAGCAGTTCTTC. Amino acid sequence: CSVKGQVYYNEQFF. The chain carries TRBV29-1 and TRBJ2-1, with unresolved D. The V end was cut by 5 bases, the J end by 3 bases, with 14 bases between. The CDR3 consists of 14 residues. From germline, CDR1 is SQVTM and CDR2 ANQGSEA.

This clonotype appeared many times. The chain links TRBV5-1 to TRBJ2-1; possibly TRBD2 for D (5 bases). Looked up from germline, CDR1 is SGHRS and CDR2 is YFSETQ. The V and J ends lost 2 bases and 8 bases respectively, with 11 bases between them. This CDR3 is 13 amino acids long. This CDR3 is CASSFLPEDEQFF. The CDR3 bases are TGCGCCAGCAGCTTCTTGCCGGAGGATGAGCAGTTCTTC.

There are a few counts of this clonotype. The gene calls are TRBV6-5 and TRBJ1-2, with TRBD1 as a possible D gene (5 bases). The V end was cut by 4 bases, the J end by 2 bases, with 11 bases between. The germline gives CDR1 MNHEY, CDR2 SVGAGI. CDR3 length equals 14 residues. This chain's CDR3 is CASSSGTVNYGYTF. In nucleotides, the CDR3 is TGTGCCAGCAGTTCCGGGACGGTGAACTATGGCTACACCTTC.

This clonotype has a count of ten or more. This rearrangement joins TRBV2 to TRBJ1-1; 9 bases map to TRBD1. The germline V gene has CDR1 SNHLY and CDR2 FYNNEI. V shed 8 bases and J 4 bases; nucleotides not matched to a gene: 5. This CDR3 region has 13 residues. The CDR3 DNA is TGTGCCAGCGTTTGGACAGGGGCCACTGAAGCTTTCTTT. Protein: CASVWTGATEAFF. The full variable domain, its missing parts supplied by reference TRBV2 and TRBJ1-1, is EPEVTQTPSHQVTQMGQEVILRCVPISNHLYFYWYRQILGQKVEFLVSFYNNEISEKSEIFDDQFSVERPDGSNFTLKIRSTKLEDSAMYFCASVWTGATEAFFGQGTRLTVV.

This clonotype has only a few counts. CDR3 DNA: TGTGCCAGCAGCTCGACGGGGCCCTACGAGCAGTACTTC. It is translated as CASSSTGPYEQYF. V gene TRBV5-6 combines with J gene TRBJ2-7; D is tentatively TRBD1 or TRBD2 (5 bases each). CDR1 and CDR2 (germline): SGHDT, YYEEEE. The CDR3 sequence is 13 residues long. Trimming left V 3 bases short and J 2 bases short, with 9 bases between.